This TCR beta chain was obtained from a study of shared clonotypes between healthy human individuals. Turning to the study itself: A couple of women and a few men aged 18 to 49 served as donors. Findings and caveats of the study: Clonotype sharing across four donors was observed for 4.5% to 6.5% of naive CD4 clonotypes.

Only in-frame clones appear in the TCRdb table, and some are missing; sequencing was by immunoSEQ multiplex PCR. The sample includes about 2.4 million clones, more than 80% of them seen just once. The CDR3 is 20 residues long. With respect to this clone: Its target is unknown.

A CD45RA-negative memory subset and a CD45RA+ naive subset were separated from the CD4+ cells. Sequenced input: naive CD4+ T cells sorted from blood. Noted subset: CD45RA+ positively selected. The J gene is TRBJ2-2, the V gene TRBV21-1; no check of the table's D call, TRBD2, against the DNA was made. TRBV21-1 is shown as a pseudogene. The TCR was taken from a man aged 18 to 30 in good health. The CDR3, as DNA: TGTGCCAGCAGCAAAAAACTAGCGGGGGGCGAGGTTCCGAACACCGGGGAGCTGTTTTTT. Its translation: CASSKKLAGGEVPNTGELFF.